This T cell receptor (beta chain) was found in a study of T-cell reconstitution after alpha-beta-depleted transplantation in children. CDR1 is LNHNV and CDR2 is YYDKDF in the germline V gene (reference sequence). Deletions cut 1 base from V and 5 bases from J, with 14 bases between. The CDR3 has 16 residues. TCRbeta library construction was performed incorporating unique molecular identifiers. TCRdb recomputed calls from the PCR reads with MiXCR, one row per CDR3 protein. This table has hundreds of thousands of distinct CDR3 sequences, 16% appearing once. This clonotype has at least ten counts. V is TRBV15 and J is TRBJ1-4; D remains ambiguous. Here the sequenced sample was PBMCs from the stem cell graft donor, taken from the stem cell graft. The sequence was collected from a human donor who donated a stem cell graft to a child with acute myeloid leukemia. CDR3 sequence: CATSRGDASGNEKLFF. CDR3 coding DNA: TGTGCCACCAGCAGAGGGGATGCCTCTGGGAATGAAAAACTGTTTTTT.